This T cell receptor (beta chain) was captured by sequencing in a study of blood T cell repertoires in COVID-19. V shed 4 bases and J shed 3 bases, with 6 bases lying between them. Per germline, CDR1 SNHLY and CDR2 FYNNEI. The CDR3 contains 12 residues. Profiled with immunoSEQ multiplex PCR; TCRdb holds only in-frame clones, not every one. The profile shows more than 350,000 clones, 89% of them singletons. The V gene is TRBV2, the J gene TRBJ1-2, with D unclear. The origin of this receptor is a woman in her thirties with COVID-19, enrolled during active disease. The sequenced sample was peripheral blood. For the CDR3, the DNA is TGTGCCAGCAGTGTTGAGGACTATGGCTACACCTTC. Its protein is CASSVEDYGYTF.